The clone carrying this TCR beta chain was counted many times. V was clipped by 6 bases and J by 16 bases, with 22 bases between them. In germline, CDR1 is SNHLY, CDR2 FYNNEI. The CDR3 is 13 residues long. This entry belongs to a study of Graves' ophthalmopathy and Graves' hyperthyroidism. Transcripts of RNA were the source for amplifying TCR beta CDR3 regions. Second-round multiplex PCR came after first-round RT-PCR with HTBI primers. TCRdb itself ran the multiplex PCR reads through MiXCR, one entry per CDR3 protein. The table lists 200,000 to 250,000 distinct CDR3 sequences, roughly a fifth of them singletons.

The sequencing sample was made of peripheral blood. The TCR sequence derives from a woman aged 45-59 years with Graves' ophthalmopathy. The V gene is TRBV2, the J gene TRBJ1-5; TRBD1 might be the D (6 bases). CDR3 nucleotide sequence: TGTGCCAGCAGCCCGTCTAGGGGGAACGAGAAACATTTT. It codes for CASSPSRGNEKHF.